This T cell receptor delta chain was profiled in a study of Vδ1+ human thymocytes (dated by TCRdb to the late 2010s). About the investigation overall: As a data resource, the study described the mRNA-level TRG and TRD CDR3 repertoires of highly purified Vdelta1+ thymocytes obtained from young children. Earlier work had validated the multiplex-based CDR3 amplicon strategy against 5'RACE-based methods for generating CDR3 amplicons. Beyond this particular receptor, the publication reports: Because unexpected Vdelta2 sequences could lead to misinterpretation of bulk repertoire data, the authors recommended using highly purified populations and validating at the single-cell level. Although sort purity was high, roughly a fifth of thymic TRD sequences were Vdelta2 (with a few Vdelta3), in contrast to the peripheral blood Vdelta1+ controls. Many TRG clonotypes were shared between donors (up to about 6.9x10^3), whereas TRD repertoires were essentially private (max about 120 shared). Unlike the oligoclonal repertoires in peripheral blood, the thymic TRG and TRD repertoires appeared highly polyclonal, with Gaussian CDR3 length distributions. Donors did not cluster by age or sex, so the analyses were not stratified by age or sex.

Thymic samples were depleted of alphabeta T cells, then CD3+ TCRVdelta1+ TCRVdelta2- thymocytes were FACS-sorted. A purity of roughly 98% to 99.6% was achieved for sorted Vdelta1+ thymocytes. Thymic specimens came from under ten paediatric patients undergoing corrective cardiac surgery, aged from about 5 days to 16 months. Thymic tissue was dispersed and mononuclear cells isolated on a Histopaque-1077 density gradient. The staining antibodies were anti-TCRVdelta1 clone TS8.2, anti-TCRVdelta2 clone B6, anti-CD3 clone HIT3a and anti-TCRalphabeta clone IP26. This clone has more than one count but fewer than ten. What antigen it recognizes has not been identified. No per-base quality is available; no much larger clone lies one base away. CDR1 and CDR2 are drawn from the germline V gene: TSWWSYY, QGS. The CDR3 has 16 amino acids, counting the end cysteine and phenylalanine. CDR3 DNA only is kept here, 48 bases in frame from base 1. The V end loses 3 bases and the J end loses 3 bases, and a stretch of 17 bases separates them.

RNA extraction was carried out with the RNeasy mini kit, and reverse transcription was then done using Superscript III. Multiplex PCR was used to generate CDR3 amplicons, with pooled V-gene forward primers and a constant-region reverse primer carrying Illumina adaptor overhangs. After gel purification, amplicons were indexed with Nextera index primers over approximately 8 extra PCR cycles and were then purified with AMPure XP beads. Sequencing of libraries was performed on an Illumina MiSeq using paired-end 250 bp reads, dual indexing and a roughly 22% PhiX spike-in. Processing in the source paper ran as follows. FastQC was used to check read quality, and ea-utils fastq-join was used to merge TRG read pairs. Annotation of sequences was performed with IMGT/HighV-QUEST, only productive sequences with unambiguous V-gene assignment were retained, and clonotypes were defined by identical CDR3 sequence. Downstream analysis used VDJtools 1.1.1, tcR 2.2.3, Treemap and vegan Shannon diversity in R 3.4.4. TCRdb reran clone calling on the public reads with CATT; rows sharing one DNA sequence were then combined. These V and J calls are TCRdb output, not the study's own analysis. A total of 80,000 or so delta-chain clones appear in this sample, about 35% of them only once. The top ten constitute about 0.26% of the sample.

Specimen: Vdelta1+ gamma-delta thymocytes from the thymus. Interpreted using the paper, the cell subset or site label stands for: FACS-sorted CD3+ TCRalphabeta- TCRVdelta1+ TCRVdelta2- thymocytes. The sequence was collected from a boy under two years old who had congenital heart surgery. The V gene is TRDV1 and the J gene is TRDJ1, with no confident D gene call. CDR3 reads: CALGDRNVGAPDKLIF. Read as DNA, the sequence is TGTGCTCTTGGGGACCGCAACGTCGGGGCCCCCGATAAACTCATCTTT.